These T cell receptor beta chains were read from a single sample in a study of T cell repertoires in cytomegalovirus infection. Which antigens these TCRs recognize remains unknown. TCRdb re-derived calls from the reads in MiXCR, one entry per CDR3 protein. The sample has 700,000 to 900,000 distinct CDR3 sequences, almost 30% seen once. The material sequenced was cultured CD8+ T cells from PBMCs, taken from culture after CMV antigen stimulation. These receptors were taken from a human donor in good health (CMV status not recorded). Some clones in this sample may be carry-over from other donors' samples. CDR3s include the opening cysteine and the closing phenylalanine or tryptophan. A D gene is named only where the DNA matches it firmly. The listing skips clone size in some rows; elsewhere it reads once, few, many or a size class.

V	size	D	J	CDR3	DNA
TRBV6-5	NA	NA	TRBJ1-2	CASTQLLGGRDGYTF	TGTGCCAGCACCCAACTTTTAGGAGGGAGGGATGGCTACACCTTC
TRBV28	NA	TRBD2	TRBJ2-5	CASSTSGATQYF	TGTGCCAGCAGTACTAGCGGGGCGACCCAGTACTTC
TRBV6-2/TRBV6-3	many	TRBD1	TRBJ1-5	CASSPTGAGQPQHF	TGTGCCAGCAGCCCGACAGGGGCAGGCCAGCCCCAGCATTTT
TRBV6-5	NA	NA	TRBJ1-5	CATGRNQPQHF	TGTGCCACTGGACGGAATCAGCCCCAGCATTTT
TRBV19	few	NA	TRBJ2-3	CASSIDGEDTQYF	TGTGCCAGTAGTATAGATGGAGAAGATACGCAGTATTTT
TRBV7-9	many	TRBD1	TRBJ1-4	CASSLPGQGREKLFF	TGTGCCAGCAGCTTACCGGGACAGGGGCGAGAAAAACTGTTTTTT
TRBV15	NA	NA	TRBJ2-7	CATSRGRDGFYEQYF	TGTGCCACCAGCAGGGGACGGGATGGATTCTACGAGCAGTACTTC
TRBV7-6	many	NA	TRBJ2-3	CASSLAMGGGTDTQYF	TGTGCCAGCAGCTTAGCAATGGGAGGAGGCACAGATACGCAGTATTTT
TRBV6-1	many	NA	TRBJ1-5	CASNFPGQPWHF	TGTGCCAGCAACTTCCCCGGACAGCCTTGGCATTTT
TRBV4-1	NA	NA	TRBJ1-1	CASSQVSAGTNTEAFF	TGCGCCAGCAGCCAAGTTTCGGCGGGAACGAACACTGAAGCTTTCTTT
TRBV19	few	NA	TRBJ1-1	CASSLSTGDGAFF	TGTGCCAGTAGTCTTTCGACGGGCGATGGAGCTTTCTTT
TRBV27	NA	NA	TRBJ2-2	CASSLGRGYTGELFF	TGTGCCAGCAGTTTAGGACGGGGGTACACCGGGGAGCTGTTTTTT
TRBV6-2/TRBV6-3	few	NA	TRBJ2-1	CASRLALNEQFF	TGTGCCAGCAGGCTAGCGCTCAATGAGCAGTTCTTC
TRBV27	NA	TRBD2	TRBJ2-2	CASSLNWGLAYTGELFF	TGTGCCAGCAGTTTGAATTGGGGACTAGCGTACACCGGGGAGCTGTTTTTT
TRBV7-6	NA	NA	TRBJ1-5	CASSLEGRANQPQHF	TGTGCCAGCAGCTTAGAAGGCAGGGCTAATCAGCCCCAGCATTTT
TRBV11-2	few	NA	TRBJ2-2	CASSHSRRQNTGELFF	TGTGCCAGCAGCCACTCTAGGCGGCAGAACACCGGGGAGCTGTTTTTT
TRBV20-1	NA	TRBD1	TRBJ1-6	CSARDRGQPYNSPLHF	TGCAGTGCTAGAGATCGGGGACAGCCCTATAATTCACCCCTCCACTTT
TRBV5-1	many	NA	TRBJ2-2	CASSLSPRGDTGELFF	TGCGCCAGCAGCTTGAGCCCCAGGGGGGACACCGGGGAGCTGTTTTTT
TRBV7-6	many	TRBD2	TRBJ2-7	CASSPRTSSYEQYF	TGTGCCAGCAGCCCACGGACTAGCTCCTACGAGCAGTACTTC
TRBV7-6	many	NA	TRBJ2-1	CASSNGLDNEQFF	TGTGCCAGCAGTAACGGGTTAGACAATGAGCAGTTCTTC
TRBV12-5	once	NA	TRBJ2-1	CASRMGGGGTYNEQFF	TGTGCTAGTAGAATGGGAGGGGGGGGGACATACAATGAGCAGTTCTTC
TRBV14	few	NA	TRBJ2-1	CASSQEQLYNEQFF	TGTGCCAGCAGCCAAGAACAGCTCTACAATGAGCAGTTCTTC
TRBV7-9	NA	NA	TRBJ1-1	CASSSREPWGGEAFF	TGTGCCAGCAGCTCCAGAGAACCTTGGGGAGGTGAAGCTTTCTTT
TRBV6-1	few	NA	TRBJ1-2	CASSLGQSFYGYTF	TGTGCCAGCAGCCTCGGACAGTCCTTCTATGGCTACACCTTC
TRBV11-2	NA	NA	TRBJ1-1	CASSLEGRVNTEAFF	TGTGCCAGCAGCTTAGAGGGGCGGGTGAACACTGAAGCTTTCTTT
TRBV7-7	NA	NA	TRBJ1-1	CAVGAGTAAFF	TGTGCTGTGGGGGCCGGTACGGCGGCTTTCTTT
TRBV27	NA	NA	TRBJ1-1	CASSLSGRDHTEAFF	TGTGCCAGCAGTTTATCGGGACGAGACCACACTGAAGCTTTCTTT
TRBV7-9	many	TRBD1	TRBJ2-1	CASSLPTGDLYNEQFF	TGTGCCAGCAGCTTACCGACAGGGGATCTCTACAATGAGCAGTTCTTC
TRBV15	NA	NA	TRBJ2-6	CATRGGANVLTF	TGTGCCACCAGGGGGGGGGCCAACGTCCTGACTTTC
TRBV5-1	NA	NA	TRBJ1-1	CASSLDGGLGTEAFF	TGCGCCAGCAGCTTGGATGGGGGGTTGGGCACTGAAGCTTTCTTT
TRBV19	few	NA	TRBJ1-5	CASSPSQGSKPQHF	TGTGCCAGTAGCCCTAGTCAGGGCAGTAAACCCCAGCATTTT
TRBV24-1	NA	NA	TRBJ2-3	CATSDPRRDTDTQYF	TGTGCCACCAGTGATCCCAGACGGGACACAGATACGCAGTATTTT
TRBV4-1	once	TRBD2	TRBJ2-2	CASSFRLAGGLGNTGELFF	TGCGCCAGCAGCTTTCGACTAGCGGGGGGTCTGGGAAACACCGGGGAGCTGTTTTTT
TRBV18	NA	NA	TRBJ1-5	CASSPQPVGQIDQPQHF	TGTGCCAGCTCACCACAACCAGTTGGGCAAATCGATCAGCCCCAGCATTTT
TRBV27	few	NA	TRBJ1-2	CASSSAITPPNYGYTF	TGTGCCAGCAGTTCGGCGATCACCCCGCCTAACTATGGCTACACCTTC